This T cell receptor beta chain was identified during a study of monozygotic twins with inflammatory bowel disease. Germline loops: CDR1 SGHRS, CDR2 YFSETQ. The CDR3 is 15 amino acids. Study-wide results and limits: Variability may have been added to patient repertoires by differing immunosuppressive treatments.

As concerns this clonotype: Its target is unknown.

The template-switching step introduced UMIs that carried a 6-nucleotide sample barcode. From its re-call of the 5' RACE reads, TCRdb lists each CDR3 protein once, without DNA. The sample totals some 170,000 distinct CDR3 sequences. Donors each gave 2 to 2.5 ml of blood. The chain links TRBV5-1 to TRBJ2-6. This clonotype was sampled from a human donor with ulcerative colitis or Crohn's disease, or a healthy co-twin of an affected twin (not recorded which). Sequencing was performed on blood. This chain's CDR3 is CASSLGDSGANVLTF.